This T cell receptor beta chain was retrieved from a study of T cell responses to AZD1222 COVID-19 vaccine. The assay was immunoSEQ multiplex PCR, and TCRdb's table has in-frame clones only and misses some. Among 100,000 to 150,000 clones listed, more than 80% were seen once. With 7 bases clipped from V and 5 bases from J, the junction kept 8 bases outside the gene matches. CDR3 length: 14 amino acids. Germline V gene lookup returns CDR1 SQVTM and CDR2 ANQGSEA. This sequence joins TRBV29-1 and TRBJ2-2, with TRBD1 matching 9 bases. This receptor was identified in an adult in good health. The sample here was peripheral blood, taken on day 0 of AZD1222 vaccination. The CDR3 loop reads CSGRAGTGTGELFF. The DNA of the CDR3 is TGCAGCGGCCGCGCCGGGACAGGGACCGGGGAGCTGTTTTTT.